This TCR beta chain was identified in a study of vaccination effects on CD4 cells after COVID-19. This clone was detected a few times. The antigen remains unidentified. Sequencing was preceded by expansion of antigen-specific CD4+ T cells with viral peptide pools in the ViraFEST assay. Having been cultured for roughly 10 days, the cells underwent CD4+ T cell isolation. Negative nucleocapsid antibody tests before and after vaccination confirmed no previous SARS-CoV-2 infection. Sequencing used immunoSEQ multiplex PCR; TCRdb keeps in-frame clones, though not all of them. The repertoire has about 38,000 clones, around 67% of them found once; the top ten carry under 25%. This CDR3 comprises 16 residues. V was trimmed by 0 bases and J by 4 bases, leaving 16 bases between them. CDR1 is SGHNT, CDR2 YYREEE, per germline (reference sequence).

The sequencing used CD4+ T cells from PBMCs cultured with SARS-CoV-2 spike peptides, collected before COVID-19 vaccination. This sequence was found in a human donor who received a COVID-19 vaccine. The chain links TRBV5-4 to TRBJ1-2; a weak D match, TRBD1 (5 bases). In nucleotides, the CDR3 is TGTGCCAGCAGCTTGGCCGGGGGAGAAGGCCCCTATGGCTACACCTTC. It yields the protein CASSLAGGEGPYGYTF.